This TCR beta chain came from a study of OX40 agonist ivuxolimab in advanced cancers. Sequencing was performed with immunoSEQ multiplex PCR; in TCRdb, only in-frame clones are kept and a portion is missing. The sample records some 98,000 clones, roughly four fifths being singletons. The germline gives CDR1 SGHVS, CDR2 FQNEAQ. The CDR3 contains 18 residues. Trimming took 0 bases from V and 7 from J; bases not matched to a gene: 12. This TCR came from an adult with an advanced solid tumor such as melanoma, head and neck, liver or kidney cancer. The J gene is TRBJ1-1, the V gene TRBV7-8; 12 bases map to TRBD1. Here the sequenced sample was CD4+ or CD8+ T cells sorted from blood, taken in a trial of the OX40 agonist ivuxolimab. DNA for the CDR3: TGTGCCAGCAGCTTAGCCCCCGGGACAGGGGGCCGGAGGGGTGAAGCTTTCTTT. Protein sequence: CASSLAPGTGGRRGEAFF.